This TCR beta chain stems from a study of identical twins. The germline V and J ends were trimmed by 6 bases and 9 bases, with 12 bases remaining between them. The CDR3 runs 12 residues. The V gene's germline CDR1 is MNHEY and CDR2 SVGAGI. Study-wide points: Memory repertoires showed no such pattern, whereas abundant cord blood beta clonotypes carried fewer insertions. Where out-of-frame alpha sequences were twin-shared, they showed excess low generation probability.

Template switching introduced a universal primer site, and the cDNA bore unique molecular identifiers. TCRdb called the 5' RACE reads again in MiXCR, with one record for every CDR3 protein. The profile shows 450,000 or so distinct CDR3 sequences, approximately 14% of them singletons. To note about this clonotype: Its specificity is unknown.

The same sample was also used in a study of yellow fever vaccine responses in identical twins.

This receptor was identified in a woman aged 18-35 years in good health. Sequences were obtained from CD4+ T cells sorted from blood. The V and J genes are TRBV6-5 and TRBJ2-1; the D is unclear. The CDR3 region is CASSNTWSEQFF. The CDR3 DNA reads as TGTGCCAGCAGCAACACTTGGAGTGAGCAGTTCTTC.